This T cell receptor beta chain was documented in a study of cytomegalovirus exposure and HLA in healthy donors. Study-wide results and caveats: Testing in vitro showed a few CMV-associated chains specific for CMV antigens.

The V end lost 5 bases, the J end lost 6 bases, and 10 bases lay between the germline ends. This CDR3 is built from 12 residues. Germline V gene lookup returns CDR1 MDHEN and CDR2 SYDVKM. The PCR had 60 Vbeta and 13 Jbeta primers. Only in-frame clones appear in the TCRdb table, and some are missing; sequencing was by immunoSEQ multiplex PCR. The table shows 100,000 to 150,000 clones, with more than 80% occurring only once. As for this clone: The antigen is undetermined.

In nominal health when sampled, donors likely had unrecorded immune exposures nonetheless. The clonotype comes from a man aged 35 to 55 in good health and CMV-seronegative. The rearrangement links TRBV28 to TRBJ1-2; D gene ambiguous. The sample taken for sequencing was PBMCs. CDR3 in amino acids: CASSLEADGYTF. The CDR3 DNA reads TGTGCCAGCAGTCTAGAGGCGGATGGCTACACCTTC.